These 13 T cell receptor beta chains were all obtained from the same sample, sequenced in a study of blood T cell repertoires in COVID-19 (TCRdb year 2020). Library preparation used the immunoSEQ multiplex PCR assay. TCRdb obtained this table from immuneACCESS and retained in-frame rearrangements with V and J assigned. These tables miss some clones; where compared with another copy, unresolved V genes account for less than half of the shortfall, and the remainder is unexplained. For this sample the table gives approximately 210,000 clones, of which 84% were detected only once. About 20% of the sample goes to the ten largest clones. Specimen: peripheral blood. The receptors come from a man aged 30-40 years with active or convalescent COVID-19.

CDR3 sequence: CASSSGSFALPGYNEQFF. In DNA form, the CDR3 reads TGTGCCAGCAGCTCCGGGAGTTTCGCCCTCCCTGGGTACAATGAGCAGTTCTTC. The chain uses TRBV11-3 and TRBJ2-1; maybe TRBD2 (6 bases). V shed 4 bases and J shed 4 bases, with 23 bases lying between them. Germline assignment: CDR1 SGHNT and CDR2 YENEEA. There are 18 residues in the CDR3.

The chain carries TRBV23-1 and TRBJ2-6; TRBD1 aligns across 7 bases. TRBV23-1 is annotated as an ORF whose role is uncertain. V gave up 0 bases and J gave up 2 bases; unmatched junction bases: 25. The CDR3 runs to 24 residues. The CDR3 loop reads CASSQSRTGSPLLLTGAGANVLTF. The DNA of the CDR3 is TGCGCCAGCAGTCAATCCCGGACAGGATCACCGTTACTACTTACGGGCGCTGGGGCCAACGTCCTGACTTTC.

The chain links TRBV7-2 to TRBJ2-5; the D is unclear. CDR3 length: 14 residues. Trimming removed 3 bases at V and 0 bases at J, with 8 bases between. Germline CDR1 and CDR2: SGHTA and FQGNSA. In DNA form, the CDR3 reads TGTGCCAGCAGCTTTTCCGCGAACCAAGAGACCCAGTACTTC. It codes for CASSFSANQETQYF.

CDR3 region: CASRGDTQYF. Here the CDR3 DNA reads TGTGCCAGCCGGGGGGATACGCAGTATTTT. The V and J genes are TRBV21-1 and TRBJ2-3; the table names TRBD2, a call not compared with the DNA. TRBV21-1 is classified as a pseudogene. CDR3 length: 10 residues.

The chain has TRBV5-1 and TRBJ1-3; D is ambiguous. In germline, CDR1 is SGHRS, CDR2 YFSETQ. Trimming took 0 bases from V and 0 from J, leaving 10 bases between them. The CDR3 is made up of 16 amino acids. DNA for the CDR3: TGCGCCAGCAGCTTGGGGTCCCGGGACTCTGGAAACACCATATATTTT. Amino acids: CASSLGSRDSGNTIYF.

This chain joins TRBV6-5 and TRBJ2-5, with D perhaps TRBD1 (6 bases). In germline, CDR1 is MNHEY, CDR2 SVGAGI. Trimming took 7 bases from V and 7 from J, leaving 16 bases between them. This CDR3 spans 13 amino acids. CDR3 coding DNA: TGTGCCAGCACCAGGGGTACGTGGTGGACCCAGTACTTC. It specifies CASTRGTWWTQYF.

This rearrangement joins TRBV6-6 to TRBJ1-1; D not resolved. The CDR3 is made up of 13 amino acids. Germline loops: CDR1 MNHNY, CDR2 SVGAGI (reference sequence). Trimming left V 1 base short and J 0 bases short, with 3 bases between. The CDR3 loop reads CASSYLVNTEAFF. DNA for the CDR3: TGTGCCAGCAGTTACTTAGTGAACACTGAAGCTTTCTTT.

This clone appeared a single time. The CDR3 sequence: CASSQAAGGPTEAFF. The CDR3 DNA is TGTGCCAGCAGCCAAGCCGCAGGGGGCCCCACTGAAGCTTTCTTT. V is TRBV4-2 and J is TRBJ1-1; 8 bases are shared with TRBD1. Germline V gives CDR1 LGHNA, CDR2 YNFKEQ. There are 15 residues in the CDR3. With V trimmed by 1 base and J by 4 bases, 5 bases remained unmatched.

The sample holds one count of this clone. The chain carries TRBV28 and TRBJ1-5; weak D call: TRBD1 (5 bases). Per the germline V gene, CDR1 is MDHEN and CDR2 is SYDVKM. This CDR3 is built from 15 residues. V was clipped by 3 bases and J by 6 bases, with 15 bases between them. The CDR3 region is CASSFPPGQIQPQHF. DNA of the CDR3: TGTGCCAGCAGTTTTCCTCCCGGACAAATTCAGCCCCAGCATTTT.

This chain's CDR3 is CAISPGDSYGYTF. The CDR3 region has the DNA TGTGCCATCAGCCCCGGAGACTCCTATGGCTACACCTTC. The genes are TRBV10-3 and TRBJ1-2; D call uncertain. This CDR3 is built from 13 residues. The V gene lost 6 bases and the J gene lost 4 bases, with 12 bases spanning the gap. CDR1 ENHRY and CDR2 SYGVKD come from the germline V gene.

The chain couples TRBV29-1 to TRBJ2-1; TRBD1 matches at 10 bases. The CDR3 extends over 12 amino acids. CDR1 is SQVTM, CDR2 ANQGSEA, per germline. CDR3 DNA: TGCAGTATGGGACAGGGGTACAATGAGCAGTTCTTC. It codes for CSMGQGYNEQFF.

In this sample, this clone turned up once. V and J are TRBV2 and TRBJ2-7; 8 nucleotides match TRBD2. Germline CDR1 and CDR2: SNHLY and FYNNEI. CDR3 size: 14 residues. After removal of 6 bases from V and 0 bases from J, the junction contained 4 bases not matched to a gene. The chain's CDR3 is CASRAAGGSYEQYF. DNA of the CDR3: TGTGCCAGCAGAGCGGCGGGGGGCTCCTACGAGCAGTACTTC.

The chain recombines TRBV7-2 with TRBJ2-1, with 11 bases that match TRBD2. The ends lost 0 bases at V and 15 bases at J; junction bases unmatched: 7. The CDR3 totals 14 residues. Germline V gene lookup returns CDR1 SGHTA and CDR2 FQGNSA. CDR3 in DNA: TGTGCCAGCAGCTTAGCGGAAGTAGCGGGAGGGTTGTTCTTC. It yields the protein CASSLAEVAGGLFF.